A selection of T cell receptor beta chains follows, all from one sample in a study of blood T cell repertoires in COVID-19. TCRdb keeps only in-frame clones here, not all; method: immunoSEQ multiplex PCR. The sample lists about 140,000 clones, less than 85% seen once, with roughly 1.7% in the top ten. Source material: PBMCs or T cells enriched from blood (not recorded which). The receptors come from a woman aged 18-30 years who had been exposed to COVID-19. CDR3s include the opening cysteine and the closing phenylalanine or tryptophan. A D gene is named only where the DNA matches it firmly. A row's size may be missing; if present it is once, few, many or a size class.

v_gene: TRBV7-3
j_gene: TRBJ2-1
abundance: NA
d_gene: NA
CDR3nt: TGTGCCAGCAGCTCCGAAAGACTAGGCGGAGTGCAGTTCTTC
CDR3aa: CASSSERLGGVQFF

v_gene: TRBV10-1
j_gene: TRBJ2-5
abundance: NA
d_gene: TRBD1
CDR3nt: TGCGCCAGCAGTGACCCGTCGGGACAGGGGGCTCGGGAGACCCAGTACTTC
CDR3aa: CASSDPSGQGARETQYF

v_gene: TRBV2
j_gene: TRBJ2-1
abundance: NA
d_gene: TRBD2
CDR3nt: TGTGCCAGCACCACAGCGGGAGTGTCCTACAATGAGCAGTTCTTC
CDR3aa: CASTTAGVSYNEQFF

v_gene: TRBV18
j_gene: TRBJ2-7
abundance: NA
d_gene: NA
CDR3nt: TGTGCCAGCTCACCAGCCGGCTACGAGCAGTACTTC
CDR3aa: CASSPAGYEQYF

v_gene: TRBV7-3
j_gene: TRBJ2-3
abundance: NA
d_gene: TRBD1
CDR3nt: TGTGCCAGCAGCTTAGGGGACAGGCTTAGCACAGATACGCAGTATTTT
CDR3aa: CASSLGDRLSTDTQYF

v_gene: TRBV27
j_gene: TRBJ2-5
abundance: once
d_gene: NA
CDR3nt: TGTGCCAGCAGTTCCACCTCAAACAGGGATCTCCAAGAGACCCAGTACTTC
CDR3aa: CASSSTSNRDLQETQYF

v_gene: TRBV6-2/TRBV6-3
j_gene: TRBJ2-3
abundance: NA
d_gene: NA
CDR3nt: TGTGCCAGCAGCCAGGGGTACCTCACAGATACGCAGTATTTT
CDR3aa: CASSQGYLTDTQYF

v_gene: TRBV2
j_gene: TRBJ2-1
abundance: NA
d_gene: NA
CDR3nt: TGTGCCAGCAGAAATTTAGCTGGTGAGCAGTTCTTC
CDR3aa: CASRNLAGEQFF

v_gene: TRBV6-5
j_gene: TRBJ2-7
abundance: medium-sized
d_gene: NA
CDR3nt: TGTGCCAGCAGCCAAGGGGGCGAGCAGTACTTC
CDR3aa: CASSQGGEQYF

v_gene: TRBV28
j_gene: TRBJ1-1
abundance: NA
d_gene: TRBD1
CDR3nt: TGTGCCAGCAGTTCGCTACAGGGGGCCGGCACTGAAGCTTTCTTT
CDR3aa: CASSSLQGAGTEAFF